This TCR beta chain originates from a study of shared T cell receptors in the human thymus. TCRdb keeps only in-frame clones here, not all; method: immunoSEQ multiplex PCR. The table includes hundreds of thousands of clones, 70% to 90% detected once. CDR1 and CDR2 from the germline V gene are SGHVS and FNYEAQ. CDR3 length: 16 residues. The V gene end was trimmed by 1 base and the J gene end by 6 bases; junction bases not matched to a gene: 5. The same specimen was also included in a second study, on human thymus T cells.

This clonotype originated in a boy under three years old with a congenital heart defect. Sequenced material: thymocytes. The J gene is TRBJ2-6, the V gene TRBV7-6; TRBD1 aligns across 8 bases. CDR3: CASSLEMDREANVLTF. The CDR3 DNA reads TGTGCCAGCAGCTTAGAAATGGACAGGGAGGCCAACGTCCTGACTTTC.